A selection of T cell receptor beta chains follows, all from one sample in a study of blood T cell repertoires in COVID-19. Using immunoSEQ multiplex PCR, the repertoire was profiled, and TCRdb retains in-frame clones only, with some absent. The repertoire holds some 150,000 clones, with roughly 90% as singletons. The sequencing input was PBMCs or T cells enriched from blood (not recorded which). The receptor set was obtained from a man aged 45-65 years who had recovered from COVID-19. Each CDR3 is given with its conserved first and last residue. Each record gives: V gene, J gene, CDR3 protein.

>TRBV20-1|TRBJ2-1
CSATDTNEQFF
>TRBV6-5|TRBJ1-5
CASTDRGGGDQPQHF
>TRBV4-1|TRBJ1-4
CASSPGGSGTNEKLFF
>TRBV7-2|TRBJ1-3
CASSLRQGSGNTIYF
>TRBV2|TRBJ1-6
CASRLTGQNSPLHF
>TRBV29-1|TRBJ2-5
CSVEEGAGLQETQYF
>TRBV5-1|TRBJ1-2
CASSITQGNYGYTF
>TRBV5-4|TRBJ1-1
CASSLVGEDTEAFF
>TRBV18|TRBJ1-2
CASSLPGSYGYTF
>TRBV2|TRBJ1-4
CASKPSAVGEKLFF
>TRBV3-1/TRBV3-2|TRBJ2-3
CASSQEGLKVGPDTQYF
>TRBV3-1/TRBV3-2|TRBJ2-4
CASSQKVGIAGAFQPWSKNIQYF
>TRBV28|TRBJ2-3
CASSGGQVTDTQYF
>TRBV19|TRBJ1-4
CASSPRVEKLFF
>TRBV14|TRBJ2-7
CASSQDWGSGQGAYEQYF
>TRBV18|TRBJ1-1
CASSPAGIEAFF
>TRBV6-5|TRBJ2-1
CASRRLAGADNEQFF
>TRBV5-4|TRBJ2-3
CASSSGLAGGRGLGTDTQYF
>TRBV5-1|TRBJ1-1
CASSSDSWNTEAFF
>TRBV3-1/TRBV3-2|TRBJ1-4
CASSPSGVAEKLFF
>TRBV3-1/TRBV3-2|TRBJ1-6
CASSLNQGMGSPLHF
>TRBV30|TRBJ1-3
CAWSVLGNTIYF
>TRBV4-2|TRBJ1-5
CASSLNANGGGSNQPQHF
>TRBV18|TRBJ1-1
CASSPLDRAMGPSAEAFF
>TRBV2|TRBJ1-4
CASRDNNEKLFF
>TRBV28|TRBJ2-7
CASSLVAYEQYF
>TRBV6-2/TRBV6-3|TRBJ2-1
CASSYAGFSEQFF
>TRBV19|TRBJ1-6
CASSAQGNYNSPLHF
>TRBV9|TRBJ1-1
CASSVAKGATEAFF
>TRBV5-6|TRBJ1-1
CASRLTGESNTEAFF
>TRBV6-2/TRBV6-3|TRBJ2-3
CASSSQNTDTQYF
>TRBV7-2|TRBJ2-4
CASSLGQGAQYRQYF
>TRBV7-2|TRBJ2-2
CASSLAVGVYGELFF
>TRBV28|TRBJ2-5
CASSIRGETQYF
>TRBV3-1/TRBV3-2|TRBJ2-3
CASSRATTDTQYF
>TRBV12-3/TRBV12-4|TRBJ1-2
CASSLNRGYGYTF
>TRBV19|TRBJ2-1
CAVAGVYNEQFF
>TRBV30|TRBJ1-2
CAWSVSRAYGYTF
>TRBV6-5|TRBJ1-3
CASSYSSGAGNTIYF
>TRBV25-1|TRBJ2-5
CASSEWPGGETQYF
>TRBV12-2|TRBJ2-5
CASRPRLYQETQYF
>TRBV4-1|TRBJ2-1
CASSQVPAGVYNEQFF
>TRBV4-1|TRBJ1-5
CASSQVGDRGKGKVQPQHF
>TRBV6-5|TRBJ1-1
CAISGTVNTEAFF
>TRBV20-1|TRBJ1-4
CSASYRAEKLFF
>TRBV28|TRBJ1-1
CAGGGLDTEAFF